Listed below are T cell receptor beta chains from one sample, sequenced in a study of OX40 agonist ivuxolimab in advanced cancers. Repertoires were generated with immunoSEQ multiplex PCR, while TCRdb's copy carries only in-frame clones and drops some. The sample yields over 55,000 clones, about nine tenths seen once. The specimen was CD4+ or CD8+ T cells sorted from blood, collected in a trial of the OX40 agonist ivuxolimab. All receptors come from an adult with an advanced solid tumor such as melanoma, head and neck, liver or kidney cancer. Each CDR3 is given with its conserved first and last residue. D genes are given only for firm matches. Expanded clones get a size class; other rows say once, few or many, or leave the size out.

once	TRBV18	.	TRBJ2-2	CASSPGGAANTGELFF	TGTGCCAGCTCACCAGGCGGGGCTGCCAACACCGGGGAGCTGTTTTTT
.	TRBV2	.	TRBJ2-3	CASTKEVADTQYF	TGTGCCAGCACTAAAGAAGTGGCAGATACGCAGTATTTT
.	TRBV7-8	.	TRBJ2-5	CASSFTGLQETQYF	TGTGCCAGCAGCTTCACAGGGCTCCAAGAGACCCAGTACTTC
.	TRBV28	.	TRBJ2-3	CASSLRGRLGTDTQYF	TGTGCCAGCAGTTTACGGGGGAGGCTGGGCACAGATACGCAGTATTTT
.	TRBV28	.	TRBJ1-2	CASSSGANYGYTF	TGTGCCAGCAGTTCGGGGGCTAACTATGGCTACACCTTC
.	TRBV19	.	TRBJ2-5	CASSKLAQETQYF	TGTGCCAGTAGTAAACTAGCACAAGAGACCCAGTACTTC
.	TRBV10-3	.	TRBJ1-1	CAISERQGNTEAFF	TGTGCCATCAGTGAGCGACAAGGGAACACTGAAGCTTTCTTT
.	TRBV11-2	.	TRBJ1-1	CASSPRVETEAFF	TGTGCCAGCAGCCCCCGGGTAGAGACTGAAGCTTTCTTT
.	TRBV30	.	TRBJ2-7	CAWSEPGLPRYEQYF	TGTGCCTGGAGTGAACCAGGACTCCCCCGCTACGAGCAGTACTTC
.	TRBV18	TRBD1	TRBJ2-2	CASSPRTGGDAGELFF	TGTGCCAGCTCCCCCCGGACAGGGGGCGACGCCGGGGAGCTGTTTTTT
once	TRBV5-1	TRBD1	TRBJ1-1	CASSWTGVTEAFF	TGCGCCAGCAGCTGGACAGGGGTCACTGAAGCTTTCTTT
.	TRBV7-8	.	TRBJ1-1	CASSLSEGLGRSTEAFF	TGTGCCAGCAGCTTATCCGAGGGTCTCGGGCGGAGCACTGAAGCTTTCTTT
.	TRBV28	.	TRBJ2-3	CASRPGFEGSGPDTQYF	TGTGCCAGCAGGCCGGGGTTCGAAGGGTCGGGTCCAGATACGCAGTATTTT
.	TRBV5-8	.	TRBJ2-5	CASSKAGRETQYF	TGTGCCAGCAGCAAGGCGGGCAGAGAGACCCAGTACTTC
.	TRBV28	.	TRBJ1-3	CASSISGNTIYF	TGTGCCAGCAGCATCTCTGGAAACACCATATATTTT
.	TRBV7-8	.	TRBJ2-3	CASSFTLVGRSTDTQYF	TGTGCCAGCAGCTTCACCCTTGTCGGGCGAAGCACAGATACGCAGTATTTT
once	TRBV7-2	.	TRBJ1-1	CASSLVAGAANTEAFF	TGTGCCAGCAGCTTAGTTGCAGGGGCAGCGAACACTGAAGCTTTCTTT
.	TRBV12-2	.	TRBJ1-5	CACTGREQPQHF	TGTGCATGTACAGGGCGTGAGCAGCCCCAGCATTTT
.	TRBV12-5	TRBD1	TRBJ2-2	CASASGTANTGELFF	TGTGCTAGTGCCTCCGGGACAGCGAACACCGGGGAGCTGTTTTTT
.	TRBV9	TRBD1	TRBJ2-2	CASSVDRGPTGELFF	TGTGCCAGCAGCGTAGACAGGGGCCCCACCGGGGAGCTGTTTTTT
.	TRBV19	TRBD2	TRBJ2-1	CASSILADYNEQFF	TGTGCCAGTAGTATACTAGCGGACTACAATGAGCAGTTCTTC
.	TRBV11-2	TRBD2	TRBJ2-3	CASSYAGTSGGATDTQYF	TGTGCCAGCAGCTACGCCGGGACTAGCGGGGGGGCCACAGATACGCAGTATTTT
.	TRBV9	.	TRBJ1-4	CASSVVGIGEKLFF	TGTGCCAGCAGCGTAGTAGGGATCGGTGAAAAACTGTTTTTT
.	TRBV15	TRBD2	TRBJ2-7	CATSREPVAGGLVEQYF	TGTGCCACCAGCCGGGAGCCGGTAGCGGGAGGTTTGGTCGAGCAGTACTTC
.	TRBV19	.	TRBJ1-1	CASSTLDSGREAFF	TGTGCCAGTAGTACCCTTGACAGTGGTAGAGAAGCTTTCTTT
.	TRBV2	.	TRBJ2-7	CASRGLGPYEQYF	TGTGCCAGCAGGGGGCTTGGCCCCTACGAGCAGTACTTC
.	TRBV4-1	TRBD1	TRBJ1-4	CASSQPPGQTNEKLFF	TGCGCCAGCAGCCAACCGCCGGGACAGACAAATGAAAAACTGTTTTTT
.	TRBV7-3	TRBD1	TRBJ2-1	CASSLQGASSYNEQFF	TGTGCCAGCAGCCTCCAGGGGGCTAGCTCCTACAATGAGCAGTTCTTC
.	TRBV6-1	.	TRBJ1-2	CASSETQGFIGYTF	TGTGCCAGCAGTGAAACGCAGGGATTTATTGGCTACACCTTC
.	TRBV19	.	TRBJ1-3	CASSMDRSSGNTIYF	TGTGCCAGTAGTATGGATCGGAGCTCTGGAAACACCATATATTTT
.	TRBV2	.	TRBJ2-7	CASTIDSFYEQYF	TGTGCCAGCACCATCGACAGCTTCTACGAGCAGTACTTC
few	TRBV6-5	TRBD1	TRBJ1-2	CASSRDSPNYGYTF	TGTGCCAGCAGCCGGGACAGCCCTAACTATGGCTACACCTTC
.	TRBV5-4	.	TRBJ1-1	CASSEQVGTEAFF	TGTGCCAGCAGCGAACAGGTTGGCACTGAAGCTTTCTTT
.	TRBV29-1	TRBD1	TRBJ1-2	CSVDSWDRGHLDYGYTF	TGCAGCGTTGATTCCTGGGACAGGGGGCATCTAGACTATGGCTACACCTTC
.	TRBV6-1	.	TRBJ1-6	CASSELRVSYNSPPHF	TGTGCCAGCAGTGAACTGAGGGTTTCCTATAATTCACCCCCCCACTTT
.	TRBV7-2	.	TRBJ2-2	CASSPKGGLALNTGELFF	TGTGCCAGCAGCCCAAAAGGGGGTCTAGCCTTGAACACCGGGGAGCTGTTTTTT
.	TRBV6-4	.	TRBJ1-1	CASRDLGTQVAFF	TGTGCCAGCAGAGATCTCGGAACTCAAGTAGCTTTCTTT
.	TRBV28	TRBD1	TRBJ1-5	CASVRQGADQPQHF	TGTGCCAGCGTGAGACAGGGGGCGGATCAGCCCCAGCATTTT
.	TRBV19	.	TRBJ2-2	CASHSGVYTGELFF	TGTGCCAGTCATAGCGGAGTTTACACCGGGGAGCTGTTTTTT
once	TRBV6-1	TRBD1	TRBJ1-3	CATRPRTGSGNTIYF	TGTGCCACACGACCTAGGACAGGGTCGGGAAACACCATATATTTT
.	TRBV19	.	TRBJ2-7	CASNQGRSAEQYF	TGTGCCAGTAACCAAGGACGGAGTGCCGAGCAGTACTTC
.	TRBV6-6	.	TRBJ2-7	CASSTRTYEQYF	TGTGCCAGCAGTACCAGGACCTACGAGCAGTACTTC
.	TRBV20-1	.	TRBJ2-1	CSATPDEEQFF	TGCAGTGCTACACCCGATGAGGAGCAGTTCTTC
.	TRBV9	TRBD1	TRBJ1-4	CASNPGQLNEKLFF	TGTGCCAGCAACCCGGGACAGTTGAATGAAAAACTGTTTTTT
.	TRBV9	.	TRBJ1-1	CASSVENTEAFF	TGTGCCAGCAGCGTCGAGAACACTGAAGCTTTCTTT